The 10 T cell receptor beta chains below all came from one sample that was sequenced in a study of blood T cell repertoires in COVID-19. Produced via immunoSEQ multiplex PCR; TCRdb's table is partial and in-frame only. The sample lists some 250,000 clones, 80% to 90% occurring once. The sequenced sample was PBMCs or T cells enriched from blood (not recorded which). The receptors stem from a woman between 45 and 60 years old who had recovered from COVID-19.

The rearrangement joins TRBV10-3 to TRBJ1-5, with a weak D call TRBD1 (5 bases). From germline, CDR1 is ENHRY and CDR2 SYGVKD. V shed 6 bases and J shed 2 bases, with 11 bases lying between them. There are 14 residues in the CDR3. The CDR3 region has the DNA TGTGCCATCAGGGTGGGGGAGGGCAATCAGCCCCAGCATTTT. Amino acids: CAIRVGEGNQPQHF.

The rearrangement joins TRBV9 to TRBJ2-2; 7 bases map to TRBD2. Germline V CDR1 and CDR2: SGDLS, YYNGEE. V lost 0 bases to trimming and J lost 5 bases; unmatched junction nucleotides: 4. The CDR3 runs to 15 residues. The CDR3, as DNA: TGTGCCAGCAGCGTAGTCGGGGGGTCGACCGGGGAGCTGTTTTTT. Translating gives CASSVVGGSTGELFF.

The CDR3 loop is CASSEALRGAWYF. The CDR3 nucleotides are TGTGCCAGCAGTGAAGCGCTAAGGGGCGCCTGGTACTTC. This rearrangement joins TRBV6-1 to TRBJ2-7, with D possibly being TRBD1 (5 bases). CDR3 size: 13 residues. Trimming took off 0 bases at V and 12 bases at J, with 15 bases between the two ends. The germline V gene has CDR1 MNHNS and CDR2 SASEGT.

The CDR3 nucleotides read TGCGCCAGCAGCTTTCAGGGGATGGGGGTGAACACTGAAGCTTTCTTT. Amino acid sequence: CASSFQGMGVNTEAFF. V gene TRBV5-1 combines with J gene TRBJ1-1; D perhaps matches TRBD1 (6 bases). CDR1 is SGHRS, CDR2 YFSETQ, per germline. V was shortened by 2 bases and J by 0 bases, with 14 bases between the two germline ends. The CDR3 extends over 16 amino acids.

V is TRBV5-5 and J is TRBJ1-2, with TRBD1 matching over 7 bases. The germline gives CDR1 SGHKS, CDR2 YYEKEE (reference sequence). The CDR3 consists of 14 residues. J was trimmed by 4 bases and V by 4 bases; bases with no gene match: 7. The chain's CDR3 is CASSRQGLGYGYTF. CDR3 DNA sequence: TGTGCCAGCAGCCGACAGGGTTTAGGCTATGGCTACACCTTC.

This clone was observed a handful of times. The J gene is TRBJ2-1, the V gene TRBV7-6; 8 bases are shared with TRBD2. V shed 7 bases, J shed 4 bases, and the junction held 9 bases outside the gene matches. Germline V CDR1 and CDR2: SGHVS, FNYEAQ. The CDR3 loop spans 15 amino acids. The CDR3 spells CASKLEAGAYNEQFF. The CDR3 coding sequence is TGTGCCAGCAAGTTGGAAGCGGGGGCTTACAATGAGCAGTTCTTC.

This clone came up a few times. The rearrangement uses TRBV18 and TRBJ2-1, with 11 bases matching TRBD2. The CDR3 length is 19 residues. Germline CDR1 and CDR2: KGHSH and LQKENI. V lost 1 base to trimming and J lost 0 bases; unmatched junction nucleotides: 8. The CDR3 region has the DNA TGTGCCAGCTCACCACGACTAGCGGGAATCAGTTCCTCCTACAATGAGCAGTTCTTC. Its protein is CASSPRLAGISSSYNEQFF.

V usage is TRBV6-5 and J usage is TRBJ2-3; D call uncertain. The CDR3 length is 16 residues. The V end lost 3 bases, the J end lost 0 bases, and 13 bases lay between the germline ends. Germline-derived CDR1 and CDR2 are MNHEY and SVGAGI. CDR3 sequence reads: CASSYSPSASTDTQYF. The CDR3 DNA is TGTGCCAGCAGTTATTCTCCCAGCGCCAGCACAGATACGCAGTATTTT.

The chain carries TRBV7-2 and TRBJ1-1; D gene uncertain. CDR1 and CDR2 from the germline V gene are SGHTA and FQGNSA. V was clipped by 5 bases and J by 0 bases, with 10 bases between them. This CDR3 contains 14 residues. The CDR3 protein is CASSTSRLNTEAFF. CDR3 bases: TGTGCCAGCAGCACTAGCCGATTGAACACTGAAGCTTTCTTT. Variable domain in full (rest from reference TRBV7-2 and TRBJ1-1): GAGVSQSPSNKVTEKGKDVELRCDPISGHTALYWYRQSLGQGLEFLIYFQGNSAPDKSGLPSDRFSAERTGGSVSTLTIQRTQQEDSAVYLCASSTSRLNTEAFFGQGTRLTVV.

V gene TRBV3-1 (or the pseudogene TRBV3-2) combines with J gene TRBJ1-1; unclear D gene. The germline CDR1 and CDR2 sequences are LGHDT and YNNKEL (reference sequence). The CDR3 runs to 12 residues. V lost 1 base to trimming and J lost 9 bases, with 9 bases between them. The CDR3: CASSQAGTKAFF. In DNA form, the CDR3 reads TGTGCCAGCAGCCAAGCCGGTACCAAAGCTTTCTTT.